This is a list of T cell receptor beta chains from one sample in a study of CD8 T cells in ankylosing spondylitis. TCRdb reanalysed the 5' RACE reads using MiXCR and keeps one entry per CDR3 protein. This table holds fewer than 450,000 distinct CDR3 sequences, 17% found once. Sequenced material: blood, either unsorted or a sorted T cell fraction (not recorded which). These receptors were taken from a male donor with ankylosing spondylitis. Each CDR3 is given with its conserved first and last residue. The D gene is left open where the match is weak. Expanded clones are given a class, and other clones once, few, many or no size at all.

>few|TRBD1|TRBV20-1|TRBJ2-5
TGCAGTGCTACACGACAGGGGGTATGGCAAGAGACCCAGTACTTC
CSATRQGVWQETQYF
>.|TRBD2|TRBV5-1|TRBJ2-3
TGCGCCAGCAGCCTGCTGGGGACTAGCGCCGATACGCAGTATTTT
CASSLLGTSADTQYF
>.|.|TRBV19|TRBJ2-4
TGTGCCAGTTCGGGATCAGACCTAGCCAAAAACATTCAGTACTTC
CASSGSDLAKNIQYF
>many|TRBD1|TRBV20-1|TRBJ2-1
TGCAGTGCTTCTGACAGGGTGGATGAGCAGTTCTTC
CSASDRVDEQFF
>.|TRBD2|TRBV29-1|TRBJ2-7
TGCAGCGTTGCAGGACTAGCGGGATTCTACGAGCAGTACTTC
CSVAGLAGFYEQYF
>few|.|TRBV5-1|TRBJ2-1
TGCGCCAGCACCGGGACCATATACAATGAGCAGTTCTTC
CASTGTIYNEQFF
>few|TRBD2|TRBV24-1|TRBJ2-3
TGTGCCACCAGTCCAGGGCGGTTGACTAGCGCCACAGATACGCAGTATTTT
CATSPGRLTSATDTQYF
>.|.|TRBV11-2|TRBJ1-2
TGTGCCAGCAGCTTCCGGGACACTCCATCGCGGGGCTACACCTTC
CASSFRDTPSRGYTF
>.|.|TRBV6-2/TRBV6-3|TRBJ2-1
TGTGCCAGCAGGCTGGGGGATGAGCAGTTCTTC
CASRLGDEQFF
>few|.|TRBV5-1|TRBJ1-1
TGCGCCAGCAGCTTAGGGGAGAACCTTGGGGCTTTCTTT
CASSLGENLGAFF
>few|TRBD1|TRBV12-3/TRBV12-4|TRBJ1-5
TGTGCCAGCAGTTTAGGACAGGGGCCCTACAATCAGCCCCAGCATTTT
CASSLGQGPYNQPQHF
>.|.|TRBV2|TRBJ2-3
TGTGCCAGCAGGTCCGGACAGAACACAGATACGCAGTATTTT
CASRSGQNTDTQYF
>.|.|TRBV6-5|TRBJ1-2
TGTGCCAGCAGTTACTCAGCAGGGGACGGCTACACCTTC
CASSYSAGDGYTF
>few|.|TRBV25-1|TRBJ1-1
TGTGCCAGCAGTGACTACCGGAGGGGCTTGGAAACTGAAGCTTTCTTT
CASSDYRRGLETEAFF
>few|.|TRBV9|TRBJ1-5
TGTGCCAGCAGCTTACCCCTTGTTGAGCCGAGGTGGGTGGGCAATCAGCCCCAGCATTTT
CASSLPLVEPRWVGNQPQHF
>few|.|TRBV6-1|TRBJ1-6
TGTGCCAGCAGTGAAAGGTCAGGGGTTAGTTCACCCCTCCACTTT
CASSERSGVSSPLHF
>.|.|TRBV10-3|TRBJ2-7
TGTGCCATCAGTGAGTCCGAGCAGGGTCGGCACGAGCAGTACTTC
CAISESEQGRHEQYF
>few|.|TRBV7-2|TRBJ2-4
TGTGCCAGCAGCTTAGCTTTCCCGAGAAGCGAGGGAGATGCCAAAAACATTCAGTACTTC
CASSLAFPRSEGDAKNIQYF
>few|TRBD2|TRBV10-3|TRBJ2-2
TGTGCCATCAGTGAACCGGGGGGTACCGGGGAGCTGTTTTTT
CAISEPGGTGELFF
>few|.|TRBV20-1|TRBJ1-2
TGCAAAACTTCCGGGAGCTCCTATGGCTACACCTTC
CKTSGSSYGYTF
>few|TRBD1|TRBV9|TRBJ1-3
TGTGCCAGCAGCTCCGCAGGGACAGGGGGGTCTGGAAACACCATATATTTT
CASSSAGTGGSGNTIYF
>.|TRBD2|TRBV6-1|TRBJ2-3
TGTGCCAGCAGTCCCCTAGCGGGGCGAAGCACAGATACGCAGTATTTT
CASSPLAGRSTDTQYF